The T cell receptor beta chain described here comes from a study of blood T cell repertoires in COVID-19. On the study more broadly: PBMCs, B-cell-depleted T cells, or T cells were the source of the cDNA or gDNA that made up the material.

The V gene's germline CDR1 is LNHNV and CDR2 YYDKDF (reference sequence). This CDR3 comprises 11 residues. V lost 8 bases to trimming and J lost 0 bases, with 3 bases between them. The repertoire was sequenced with immunoSEQ multiplex PCR; TCRdb's copy has only in-frame clones and lacks some. The table has around 260,000 clones, 80% to 90% seen once. The chain combines TRBV15 with TRBJ2-3; D call uncertain. This receptor was obtained from a woman aged 50 to 60 with acute or convalescent COVID-19. The sequencing input was peripheral blood. Written as DNA, the CDR3 is TGTGCCACCTCTAGCACAGATACGCAGTATTTT. Translating gives CATSSTDTQYF.